The sequence of this T cell receptor (beta chain) was determined in a study of CD8+CD57+ T cells in acquired aplastic anemia. As for the study in general: Recorded DNA amounts for sorted CD4+ and CD8+ cells had an average of 3.2 ug. Healthy donor CD4+ cell samples had a mean of around 11 million reads. Points from the study as a whole: Researchers report that about 28 CD8+ CDR3 sequences appeared in both patients and controls.

With respect to this clonotype: Its antigen is currently unknown.

CDR1 and CDR2 from the germline V gene are SGHAT and FQDESV (reference sequence). This CDR3 has 13 residues. V lost 7 bases and J 3 bases, leaving 13 bases between the germline ends. Genomic DNA provided the template from which TCR beta VDJ and CDR3 profiles were obtained. TCRdb analysed the reads with MiXCR anew, one entry per CDR3 protein. Here the sample spans hundreds of thousands of distinct CDR3 sequences, around 72% being singletons. This sequence joins TRBV11-1 and TRBJ2-7; D remains unclear. Sequenced material: sorted CD4+, CD8+, or CD8+CD57+ T cells (not recorded which) from PBMCs. The sequence was collected from a human donor in good health, serving as a control. CDR3 amino acids: CASNKTRSYEQYF. CDR3 in DNA: TGTGCCAGCAACAAAACCAGAAGCTACGAGCAGTACTTC.